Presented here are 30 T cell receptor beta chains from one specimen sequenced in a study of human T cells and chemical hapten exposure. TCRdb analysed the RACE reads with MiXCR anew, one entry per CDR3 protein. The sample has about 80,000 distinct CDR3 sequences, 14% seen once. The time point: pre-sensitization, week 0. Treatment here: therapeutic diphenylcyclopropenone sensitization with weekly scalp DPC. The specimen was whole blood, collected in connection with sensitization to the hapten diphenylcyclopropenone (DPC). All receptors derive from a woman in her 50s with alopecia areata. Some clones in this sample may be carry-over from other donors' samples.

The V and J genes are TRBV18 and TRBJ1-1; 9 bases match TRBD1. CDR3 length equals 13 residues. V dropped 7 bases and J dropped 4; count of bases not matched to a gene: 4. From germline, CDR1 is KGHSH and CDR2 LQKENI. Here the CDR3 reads CASCPGQGTEAFF. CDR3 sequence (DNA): TGTGCCAGCTGTCCGGGACAGGGCACTGAAGCTTTCTTT.

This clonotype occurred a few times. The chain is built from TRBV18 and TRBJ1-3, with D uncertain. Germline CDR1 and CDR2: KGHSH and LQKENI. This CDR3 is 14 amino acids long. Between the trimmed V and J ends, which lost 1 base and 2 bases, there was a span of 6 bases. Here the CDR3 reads CASSPQPPGNTIYF. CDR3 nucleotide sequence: TGTGCCAGCTCACCACAGCCCCCTGGAAACACCATATATTTT. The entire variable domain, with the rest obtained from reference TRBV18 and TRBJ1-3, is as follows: NAGVMQNPRHLVRRRGQEARLRCSPMKGHSHVYWYRQLPEEGLKFMVYLQKENIIDESGMPKERFSAEFPKEGPSILRIQQVVRGDSAAYFCASSPQPPGNTIYFGEGSWLTVV.

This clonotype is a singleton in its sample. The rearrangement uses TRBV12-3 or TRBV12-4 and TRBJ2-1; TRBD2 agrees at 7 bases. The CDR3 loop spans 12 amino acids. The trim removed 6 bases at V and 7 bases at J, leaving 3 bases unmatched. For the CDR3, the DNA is TGTGCCAGCAGCCGGACTAGGAATGAGCAGTTCTTC. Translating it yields CASSRTRNEQFF.

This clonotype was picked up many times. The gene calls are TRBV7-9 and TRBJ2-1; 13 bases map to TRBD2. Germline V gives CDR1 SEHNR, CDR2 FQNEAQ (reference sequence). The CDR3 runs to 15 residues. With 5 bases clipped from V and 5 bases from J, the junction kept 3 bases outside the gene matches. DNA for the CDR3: TGTGCCAGCAGCGGCGGACTAGCGGGGGACAATGAGCAGTTCTTC. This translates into CASSGGLAGDNEQFF.

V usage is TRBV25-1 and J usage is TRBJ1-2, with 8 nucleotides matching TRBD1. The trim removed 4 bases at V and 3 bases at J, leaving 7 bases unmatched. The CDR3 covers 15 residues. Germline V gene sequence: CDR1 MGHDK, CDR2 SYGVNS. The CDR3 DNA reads TGTGCCAGCAGTGGACAAAACAGGGGGGACTATGGCTACACCTTC. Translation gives CASSGQNRGDYGYTF.

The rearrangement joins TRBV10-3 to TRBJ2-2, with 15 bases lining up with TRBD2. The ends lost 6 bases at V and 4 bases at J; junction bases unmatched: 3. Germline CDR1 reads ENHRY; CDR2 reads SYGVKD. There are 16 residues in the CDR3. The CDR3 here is CAIRGTSGRSTGELFF. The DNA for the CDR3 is TGTGCCATCAGAGGGACTAGCGGGAGGTCCACCGGGGAGCTGTTTTTT.

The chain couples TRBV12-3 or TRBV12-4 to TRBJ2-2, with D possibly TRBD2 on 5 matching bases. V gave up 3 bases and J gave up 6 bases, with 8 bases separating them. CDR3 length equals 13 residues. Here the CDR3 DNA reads TGTGCCAGCAGTTTGAGGGTCCCCGGGGAGCTGTTTTTT. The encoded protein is CASSLRVPGELFF.

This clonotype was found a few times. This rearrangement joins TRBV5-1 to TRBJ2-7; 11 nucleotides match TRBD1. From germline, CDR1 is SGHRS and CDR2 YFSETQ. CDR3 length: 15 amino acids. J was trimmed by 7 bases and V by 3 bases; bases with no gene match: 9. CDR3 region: CASSSDGQGAFEQYF. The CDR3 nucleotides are TGCGCCAGCAGCTCCGACGGACAGGGGGCTTTTGAGCAGTACTTC.

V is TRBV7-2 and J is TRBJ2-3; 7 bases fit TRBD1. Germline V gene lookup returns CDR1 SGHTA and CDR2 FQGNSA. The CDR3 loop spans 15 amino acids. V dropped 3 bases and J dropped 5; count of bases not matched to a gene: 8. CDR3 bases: TGTGCCAGCAGCTTCAGTACAGGGGAAGTAGATACGCAGTATTTT. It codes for CASSFSTGEVDTQYF.

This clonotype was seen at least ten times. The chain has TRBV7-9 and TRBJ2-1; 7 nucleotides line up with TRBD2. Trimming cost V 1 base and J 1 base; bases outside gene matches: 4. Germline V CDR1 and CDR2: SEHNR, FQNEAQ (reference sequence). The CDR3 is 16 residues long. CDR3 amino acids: CASSLETSTSYNEQFF. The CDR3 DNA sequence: TGTGCCAGCAGCTTAGAGACTAGCACGTCCTACAATGAGCAGTTCTTC.

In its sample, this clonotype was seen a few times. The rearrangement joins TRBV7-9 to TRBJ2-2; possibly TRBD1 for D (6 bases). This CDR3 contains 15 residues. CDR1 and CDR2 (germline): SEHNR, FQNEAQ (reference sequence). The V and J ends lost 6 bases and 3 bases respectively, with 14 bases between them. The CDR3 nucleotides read TGTGCCAGCAGAACCTCCAGGGGAGACACCGGGGAGCTGTTTTTT. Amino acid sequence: CASRTSRGDTGELFF.

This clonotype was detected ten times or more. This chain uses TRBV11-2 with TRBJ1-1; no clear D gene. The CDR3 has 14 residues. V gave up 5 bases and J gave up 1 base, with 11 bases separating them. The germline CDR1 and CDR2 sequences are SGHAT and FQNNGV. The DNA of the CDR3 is TGTGCCAGCAGCCTCCCGCGGCAGAACACTGAAGCTTTCTTT. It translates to CASSLPRQNTEAFF. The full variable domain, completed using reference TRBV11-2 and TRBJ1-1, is EAGVAQSPRYKIIEKRQSVAFWCNPISGHATLYWYQQILGQGPKLLIQFQNNGVVDDSQLPKDRFSAERLKGVDSTLKIQPAKLEDSAVYLCASSLPRQNTEAFFGQGTRLTVV.

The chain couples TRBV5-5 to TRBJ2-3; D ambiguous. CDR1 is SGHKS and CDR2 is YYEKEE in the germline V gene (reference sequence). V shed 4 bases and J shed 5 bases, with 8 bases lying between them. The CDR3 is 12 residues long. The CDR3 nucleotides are TGTGCCAGCAGCGATAGTGGAGATACGCAGTATTTT. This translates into CASSDSGDTQYF.

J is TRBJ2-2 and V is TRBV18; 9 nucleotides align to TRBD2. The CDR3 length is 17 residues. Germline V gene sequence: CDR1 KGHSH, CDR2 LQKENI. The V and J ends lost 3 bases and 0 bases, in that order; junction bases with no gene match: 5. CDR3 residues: CASSPLAGLTNTGELFF. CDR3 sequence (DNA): TGTGCCAGCTCACCCCTAGCGGGATTGACGAACACCGGGGAGCTGTTTTTT.

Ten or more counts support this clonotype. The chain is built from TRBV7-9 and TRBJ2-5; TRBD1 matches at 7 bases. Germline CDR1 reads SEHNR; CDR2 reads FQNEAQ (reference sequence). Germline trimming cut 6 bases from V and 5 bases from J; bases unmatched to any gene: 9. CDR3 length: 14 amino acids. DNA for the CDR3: TGTGCCAGCAGAAGGGACAGCCTCCGGGAGACCCAGTACTTC. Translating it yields CASRRDSLRETQYF.

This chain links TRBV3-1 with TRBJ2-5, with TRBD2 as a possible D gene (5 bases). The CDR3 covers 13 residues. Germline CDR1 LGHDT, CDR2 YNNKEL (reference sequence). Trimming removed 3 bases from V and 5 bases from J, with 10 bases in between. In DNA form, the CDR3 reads TGTGCCAGCAGCCATCGCGGGCAGGAGACCCAGTACTTC. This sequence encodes CASSHRGQETQYF.

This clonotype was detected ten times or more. CDR3 in DNA: TGCAGCGGGGGACATGGAGACACTGAAGCTTTCTTT. Its protein is CSGGHGDTEAFF. The rearrangement joins TRBV29-1 to TRBJ1-1; possible D gene TRBD1, 6 bases. The CDR3 is 12 amino acids. In germline, CDR1 is SQVTM, CDR2 ANQGSEA. V was cut by 7 bases and J by 3 bases, with 12 bases left in between.

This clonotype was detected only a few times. CDR3 bases: TGTGCCAGCTCATCCATAACAGGGGGCCGGAATCAGCCCCAGCATTTT. Its protein is CASSSITGGRNQPQHF. The genes are TRBV18 and TRBJ1-5; TRBD1 matches at 9 bases. CDR1 KGHSH and CDR2 LQKENI come from the germline V gene. The CDR3 extends over 16 amino acids. V shed 5 bases and J 4 bases; nucleotides not matched to a gene: 9.

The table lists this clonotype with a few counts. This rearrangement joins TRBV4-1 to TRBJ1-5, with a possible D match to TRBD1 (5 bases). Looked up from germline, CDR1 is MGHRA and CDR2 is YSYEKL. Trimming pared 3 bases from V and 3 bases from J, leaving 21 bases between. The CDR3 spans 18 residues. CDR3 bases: TGCGCCAGCAGCCACCCTTCCAGGGTCCCGGTAGACAATCAGCCCCAGCATTTT. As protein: CASSHPSRVPVDNQPQHF.

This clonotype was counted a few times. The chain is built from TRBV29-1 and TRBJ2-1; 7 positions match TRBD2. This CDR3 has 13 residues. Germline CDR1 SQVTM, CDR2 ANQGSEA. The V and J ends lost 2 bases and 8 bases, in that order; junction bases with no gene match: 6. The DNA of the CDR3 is TGCAGCGTTGAATTTGGACTAGTCGATGAGCAGTTCTTC. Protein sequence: CSVEFGLVDEQFF.

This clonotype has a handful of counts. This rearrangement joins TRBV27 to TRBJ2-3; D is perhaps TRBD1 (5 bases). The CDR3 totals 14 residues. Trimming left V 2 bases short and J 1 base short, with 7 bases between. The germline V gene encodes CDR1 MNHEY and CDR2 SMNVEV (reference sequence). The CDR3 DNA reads TGTGCCAGCAGTTTACCGACAGGCACAGATACGCAGTATTTT. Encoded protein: CASSLPTGTDTQYF.

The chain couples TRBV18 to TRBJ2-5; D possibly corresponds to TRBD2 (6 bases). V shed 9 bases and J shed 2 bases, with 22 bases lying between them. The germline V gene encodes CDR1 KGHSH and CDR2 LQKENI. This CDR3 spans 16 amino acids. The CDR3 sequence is CARPFMLGGGQETQYF. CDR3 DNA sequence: TGTGCCAGACCATTCATGTTGGGGGGAGGACAAGAGACCCAGTACTTC. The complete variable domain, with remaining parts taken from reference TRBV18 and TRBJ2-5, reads NAGVMQNPRHLVRRRGQEARLRCSPMKGHSHVYWYRQLPEEGLKFMVYLQKENIIDESGMPKERFSAEFPKEGPSILRIQQVVRGDSAAYFCARPFMLGGGQETQYFGPGTRLLVL.

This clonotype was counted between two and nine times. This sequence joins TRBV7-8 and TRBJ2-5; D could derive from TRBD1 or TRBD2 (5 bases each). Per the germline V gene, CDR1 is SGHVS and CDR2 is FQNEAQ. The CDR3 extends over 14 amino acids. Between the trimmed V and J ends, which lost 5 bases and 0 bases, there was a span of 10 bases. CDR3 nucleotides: TGTGCCAGCAGCCACGGGACGTACCAAGAGACCCAGTACTTC. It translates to CASSHGTYQETQYF.

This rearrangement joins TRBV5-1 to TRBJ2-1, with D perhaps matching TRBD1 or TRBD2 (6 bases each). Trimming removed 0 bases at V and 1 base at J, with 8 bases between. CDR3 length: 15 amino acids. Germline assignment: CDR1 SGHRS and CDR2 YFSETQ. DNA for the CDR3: TGCGCCAGCAGCTTGGAAGGGGGGTCCTACAATGAGCAGTTCTTC. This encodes CASSLEGGSYNEQFF.

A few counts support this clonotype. In DNA form, the CDR3 reads TGTGCCACCAGTGACGCTAGCGGGACCGTATACAATGAGCAGTTCTTC. It yields the protein CATSDASGTVYNEQFF. The chain joins TRBV24-1 to TRBJ2-1; 9 positions match TRBD2. V was pared by 4 bases and J by 4 bases, with 7 bases of the junction left unmatched. Germline assignment: CDR1 KGHDR and CDR2 SFDVKD. This CDR3 comprises 16 residues.

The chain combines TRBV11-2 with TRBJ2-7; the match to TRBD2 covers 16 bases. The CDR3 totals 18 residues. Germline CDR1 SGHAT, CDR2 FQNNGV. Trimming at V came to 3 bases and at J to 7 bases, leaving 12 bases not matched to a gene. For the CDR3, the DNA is TGTGCCAGCAGCTTTTCCGGGACTAGCGGGAGGGCGCAAAGAGAGCAGTACTTC. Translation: CASSFSGTSGRAQREQYF.

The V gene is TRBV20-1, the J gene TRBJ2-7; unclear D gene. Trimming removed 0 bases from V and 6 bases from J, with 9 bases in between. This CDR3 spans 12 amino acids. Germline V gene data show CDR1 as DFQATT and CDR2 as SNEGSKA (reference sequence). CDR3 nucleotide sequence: TGCAGTGCTAGAGAACTGGGTCTCGAGCAGTACTTC. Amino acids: CSARELGLEQYF.

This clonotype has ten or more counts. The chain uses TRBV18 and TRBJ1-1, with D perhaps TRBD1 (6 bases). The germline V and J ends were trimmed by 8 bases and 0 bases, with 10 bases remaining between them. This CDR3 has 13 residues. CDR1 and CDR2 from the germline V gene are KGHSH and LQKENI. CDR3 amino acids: CASLGDMNTEAFF. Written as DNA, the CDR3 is TGTGCCAGCCTGGGGGACATGAACACTGAAGCTTTCTTT.

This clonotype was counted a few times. Written as DNA, the CDR3 is TGCAGAGGGTCCCGGGGGACAGGGTCCGGCGAGCAGTACTTC. Protein: CRGSRGTGSGEQYF. V usage is TRBV20-1 and J usage is TRBJ2-7; TRBD1 matches at 9 bases. The V gene's germline CDR1 is DFQATT and CDR2 SNEGSKA (reference sequence). This CDR3 is 14 amino acids long.

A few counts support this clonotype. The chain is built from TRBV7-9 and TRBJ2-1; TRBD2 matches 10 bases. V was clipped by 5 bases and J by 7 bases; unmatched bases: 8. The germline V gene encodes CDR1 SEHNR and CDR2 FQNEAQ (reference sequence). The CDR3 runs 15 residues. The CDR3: CASSVPSGSLNEQFF. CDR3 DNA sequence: TGTGCCAGCAGCGTTCCTAGCGGGAGCTTGAATGAGCAGTTCTTC.